This entry concerns a single T cell receptor (beta chain). The antigen remains unidentified. The CDR3 runs to 15 residues. Per the germline V gene, CDR1 is MDHEN and CDR2 is SYDVKM. V shed 6 bases, J shed 8 bases, and the junction held 15 bases outside the gene matches. Reverse transcription of all isolated RNA meant that expressed TCRB transcripts were sequenced. Deep immunoSEQ sequencing covered naive, central memory and regulatory T cell samples. The assay was immunoSEQ multiplex PCR, and TCRdb's table has in-frame clones only and misses some. Here the sample spans 350,000 to 450,000 clones, less than 15% being singletons. This sample is part of a study of beta chain features in type 1 diabetes. Study-wide context: Across every sample, over 100 million sorted cells were examined in total. Findings and limits, study-wide: A cDNA-based sequencing approach could over-represent cells with high TCR expression. Insertions were fewer and deletions more numerous at VDJ junctions in type 1 diabetes patients.

The chain uses TRBV28 and TRBJ1-2; TRBD1 aligns across 7 bases. This TCR was recovered from a woman aged 18-30 years in good health. Sequencing used naive CD4+ T cells from blood. CDR3 amino acids: CASSPGGGGFEGYTF. In DNA form, the CDR3 reads TGTGCCAGCAGCCCCGGAGGGGGCGGCTTCGAAGGCTACACCTTC.